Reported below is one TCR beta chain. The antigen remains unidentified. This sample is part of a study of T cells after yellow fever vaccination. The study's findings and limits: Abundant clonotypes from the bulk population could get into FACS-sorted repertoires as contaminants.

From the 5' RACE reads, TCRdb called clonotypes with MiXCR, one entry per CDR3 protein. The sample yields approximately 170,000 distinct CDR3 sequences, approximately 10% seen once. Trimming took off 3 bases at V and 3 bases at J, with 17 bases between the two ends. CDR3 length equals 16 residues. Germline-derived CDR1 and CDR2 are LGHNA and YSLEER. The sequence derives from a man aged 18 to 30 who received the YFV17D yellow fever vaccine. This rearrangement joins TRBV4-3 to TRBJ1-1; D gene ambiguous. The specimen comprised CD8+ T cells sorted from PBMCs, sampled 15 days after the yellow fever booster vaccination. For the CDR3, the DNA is TGCGCCAGCAGCCATGGTTTGAGGGTCGGGGACACTGAAGCTTTCTTT. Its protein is CASSHGLRVGDTEAFF.